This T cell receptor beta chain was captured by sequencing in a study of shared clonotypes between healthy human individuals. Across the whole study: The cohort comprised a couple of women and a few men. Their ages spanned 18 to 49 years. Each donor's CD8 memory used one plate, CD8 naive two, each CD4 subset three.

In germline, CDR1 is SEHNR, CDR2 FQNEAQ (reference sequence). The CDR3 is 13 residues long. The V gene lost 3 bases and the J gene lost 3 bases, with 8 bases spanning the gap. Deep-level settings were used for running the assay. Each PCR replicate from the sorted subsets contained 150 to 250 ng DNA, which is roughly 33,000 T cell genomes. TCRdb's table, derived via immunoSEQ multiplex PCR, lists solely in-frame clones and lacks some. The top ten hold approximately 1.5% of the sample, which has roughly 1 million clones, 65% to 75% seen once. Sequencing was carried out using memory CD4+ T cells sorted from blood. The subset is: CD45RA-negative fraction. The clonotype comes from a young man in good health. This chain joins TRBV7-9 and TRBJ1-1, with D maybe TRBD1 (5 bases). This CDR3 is CASSLQGHTEAFF. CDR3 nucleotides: TGTGCCAGCAGCTTGCAGGGCCACACTGAAGCTTTCTTT.